A single sample is the source of the 3 T cell receptor beta chains below, sequenced in a study of shared clonotypes between healthy human individuals. TCRdb keeps only in-frame clones here, not all; method: immunoSEQ multiplex PCR. The table records 2 million or so clones, 90% to 95% of them present only once. Specimen: naive CD4+ T cells sorted from blood. The subset here: CD45RA+ positively selected. Receptors originate from a man aged 18 to 30 in good health.

Concerning this clone itself: Other DNA sequences of this sample code for an identical CDR3. The J gene is TRBJ1-5, the V gene TRBV18; 7 positions agree with TRBD1. With 6 bases clipped from V and 5 bases from J, the junction kept 4 bases outside the gene matches. Germline-derived CDR1 and CDR2 are KGHSH and LQKENI. The CDR3 is 13 residues long. The CDR3 DNA sequence: TGTGCCAGCTCGCAAGACAGGGATCAGCCCCAGCATTTT. Protein sequence: CASSQDRDQPQHF.

About this clone itself: One end of the junction varies from germline; a read error may be responsible. The V and J genes are TRBV27 and TRBJ1-1; tentative D call: TRBD1 (5 bases). The CDR3 contains 14 residues. Germline CDR1 and CDR2: MNHEY and SMNVEV (reference sequence). In nucleotides, the CDR3 is TGTGCCAGCAGTTTTGGGGGATCGCTCACTGAAGCTTCCTTT. Translation gives CASSFGGSLTEASF.

The chain employs TRBV5-1 and TRBJ2-2; D might be TRBD2 (6 bases). Germline V gene lookup returns CDR1 SGHRS and CDR2 YFSETQ. The ends were cut back, 4 bases at V and 4 bases at J, with 11 bases in the middle. This CDR3 is built from 14 residues. Here the CDR3 DNA reads TGCGCCAGCAGCACCACTAGCTTCACCGGGGAGCTGTTTTTT. Translated, it gives CASSTTSFTGELFF.